These T cell receptor beta chains were read from a single sample in a study of T cells in Graves' hyperthyroidism and ophthalmopathy. TCRdb used MiXCR to reprocess the multiplex PCR reads, holding one entry per CDR3 protein. The repertoire holds almost 600,000 distinct CDR3 sequences, with more than 45% as singletons. The sample comprised peripheral blood or thyroid tissue (not recorded which). All receptors come from a woman aged 18-35 years with Graves' hyperthyroidism. CDR3s include the opening cysteine and the closing phenylalanine or tryptophan. A D gene is named only where the DNA matches it firmly. Some rows mark clone size as missing; the rest say once, few, many or name a class of expanded clone.

j_gene: TRBJ1-6; d_gene: -; v_gene: TRBV19; len: 13; abundance: -; CDR3aa: CASFSGDNSPLHF; CDR3nt: TGTGCCAGCTTCTCAGGGGATAATTCACCCCTCCACTTT
j_gene: TRBJ1-2; d_gene: TRBD1; v_gene: TRBV29-1; len: 11; abundance: -; CDR3aa: CSRRTGEGYTF; CDR3nt: TGCAGCCGCCGGACAGGGGAAGGCTACACCTTC
j_gene: TRBJ2-7; d_gene: -; v_gene: TRBV7-2; len: 14; abundance: -; CDR3aa: CASSFADRAYEQYF; CDR3nt: TGTGCCAGCAGCTTCGCGGACAGAGCCTACGAGCAGTACTTC
j_gene: TRBJ1-2; d_gene: -; v_gene: TRBV19; len: 11; abundance: many; CDR3aa: CASRQGYGYTF; CDR3nt: TGTGCCAGCCGACAAGGGTATGGCTACACCTTC
j_gene: TRBJ1-5; d_gene: -; v_gene: TRBV15; len: 16; abundance: many; CDR3aa: CATSRDRLGSNQPQHF; CDR3nt: TGTGCCACCAGCAGAGACAGGTTGGGGAGCAATCAGCCCCAGCATTTT
j_gene: TRBJ2-7; d_gene: TRBD1; v_gene: TRBV5-1; len: 14; abundance: many; CDR3aa: CASRPGQSIYEQYF; CDR3nt: TGCGCCAGCAGGCCGGGACAGAGCATCTACGAGCAGTACTTC
j_gene: TRBJ1-2; d_gene: TRBD1; v_gene: TRBV12-3/TRBV12-4; len: 15; abundance: many; CDR3aa: CASSLARTGSGGYTF; CDR3nt: TGTGCCAGCAGTTTGGCGAGGACAGGCTCGGGGGGCTACACCTTC
j_gene: TRBJ1-1; d_gene: TRBD1; v_gene: TRBV20-1; len: 13; abundance: many; CDR3aa: CSASDRVNTEAFF; CDR3nt: TGCAGTGCCTCGGACAGGGTGAACACTGAAGCTTTCTTT
j_gene: TRBJ1-3; d_gene: -; v_gene: TRBV7-9; len: 14; abundance: many; CDR3aa: CASSWTDSGNTIYF; CDR3nt: TGTGCCAGCTCATGGACAGACTCTGGAAACACCATATATTTT
j_gene: TRBJ2-3; d_gene: TRBD2; v_gene: TRBV2; len: 15; abundance: few; CDR3aa: CATILAGGVPDTQYF; CDR3nt: TGTGCCACCATATTAGCGGGAGGCGTGCCAGATACGCAGTATTTT
j_gene: TRBJ2-7; d_gene: TRBD2; v_gene: TRBV7-6; len: 16; abundance: -; CDR3aa: CASSLGTTSGSYEQYF; CDR3nt: TGTGCCAGCAGCTTAGGGACGACTAGCGGGAGCTACGAGCAGTACTTC
j_gene: TRBJ1-6; d_gene: -; v_gene: TRBV20-1; len: 15; abundance: many; CDR3aa: CSARASQGSNSPLHF; CDR3nt: TGCAGTGCTAGAGCTTCTCAGGGTTCCAATTCACCCCTCCACTTT
j_gene: TRBJ1-3; d_gene: -; v_gene: TRBV6-5; len: 17; abundance: many; CDR3aa: CASSYSWGRNTGNTIYF; CDR3nt: TGTGCCAGCAGTTACTCCTGGGGGCGTAATACGGGAAACACCATATATTTT
j_gene: TRBJ2-3; d_gene: -; v_gene: TRBV24-1; len: 17; abundance: -; CDR3aa: CATSGATKDSSTNTQYF; CDR3nt: TGTGCCACCAGTGGTGCTACAAAGGACAGCAGCACAAATACGCAGTATTTT
j_gene: TRBJ1-1; d_gene: -; v_gene: TRBV27; len: 14; abundance: -; CDR3aa: CASSLRGVDTEAFF; CDR3nt: TGTGCCAGCAGTTTAAGGGGTGTGGACACTGAAGCTTTCTTT
j_gene: TRBJ2-5; d_gene: TRBD1; v_gene: TRBV29-1; len: 16; abundance: -; CDR3aa: CSVAPGPTGGQETQYF; CDR3nt: TGCAGCGTTGCCCCGGGGCCGACAGGGGGCCAGGAGACCCAGTACTTC
j_gene: TRBJ2-7; d_gene: TRBD2; v_gene: TRBV7-9; len: 15; abundance: -; CDR3aa: CASSPTSGISYEQYF; CDR3nt: TGTGCCAGCAGCCCGACTAGCGGGATTTCCTACGAGCAGTACTTC
j_gene: TRBJ2-7; d_gene: -; v_gene: TRBV13; len: 15; abundance: many; CDR3aa: CASSILRTANYEQYF; CDR3nt: TGTGCCAGCAGCATCCTCCGGACAGCGAACTACGAGCAGTACTTC
j_gene: TRBJ2-7; d_gene: TRBD2; v_gene: TRBV25-1; len: 15; abundance: -; CDR3aa: CASSGRVAGEREQYF; CDR3nt: TGTGCCAGCAGTGGGAGGGTAGCGGGAGAGCGCGAGCAGTACTTC
j_gene: TRBJ1-1; d_gene: -; v_gene: TRBV7-9; len: 17; abundance: -; CDR3aa: CASSSSRVGRALSVAFF; CDR3nt: TGTGCCAGCAGCTCCTCAAGGGTCGGGAGGGCGCTGAGTGTGGCTTTCTTT
j_gene: TRBJ2-7; d_gene: -; v_gene: TRBV30; len: 15; abundance: -; CDR3aa: CAWSVHRLDSYEQYF; CDR3nt: TGTGCCTGGAGTGTACACCGACTAGACTCCTACGAGCAGTACTTC